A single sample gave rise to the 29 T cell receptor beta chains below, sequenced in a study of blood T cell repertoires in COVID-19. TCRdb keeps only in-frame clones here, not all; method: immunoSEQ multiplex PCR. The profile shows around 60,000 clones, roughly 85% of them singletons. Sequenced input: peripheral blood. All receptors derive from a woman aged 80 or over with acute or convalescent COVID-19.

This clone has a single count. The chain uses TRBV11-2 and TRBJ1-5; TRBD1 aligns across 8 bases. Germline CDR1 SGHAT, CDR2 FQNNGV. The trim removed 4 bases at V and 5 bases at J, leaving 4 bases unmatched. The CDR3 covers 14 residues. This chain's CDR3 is CASSYRTGHQPQHF. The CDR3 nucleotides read TGTGCCAGCAGCTATCGGACAGGGCATCAGCCCCAGCATTTT.

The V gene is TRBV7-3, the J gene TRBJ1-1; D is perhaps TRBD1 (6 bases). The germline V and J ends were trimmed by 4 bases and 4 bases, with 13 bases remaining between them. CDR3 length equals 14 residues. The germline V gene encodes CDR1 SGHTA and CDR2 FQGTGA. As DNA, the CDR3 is TGTGCCAGCAGCTCCCGGGGGGCCGCCACTGAAGCTTTCTTT. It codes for CASSSRGAATEAFF.

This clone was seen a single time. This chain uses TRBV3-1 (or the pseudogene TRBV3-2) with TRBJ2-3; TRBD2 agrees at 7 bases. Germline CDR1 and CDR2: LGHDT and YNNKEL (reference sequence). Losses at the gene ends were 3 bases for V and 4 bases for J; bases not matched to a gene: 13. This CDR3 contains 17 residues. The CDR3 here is CASSQPSGVGGADTQYF. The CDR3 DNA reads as TGTGCCAGCAGCCAGCCCAGCGGGGTGGGAGGTGCAGATACGCAGTATTTT.

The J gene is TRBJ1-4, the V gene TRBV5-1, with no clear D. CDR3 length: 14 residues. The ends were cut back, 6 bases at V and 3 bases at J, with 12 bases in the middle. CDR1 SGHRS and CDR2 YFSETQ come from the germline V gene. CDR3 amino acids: CASKMGGPNEKLFF. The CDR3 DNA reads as TGCGCCAGCAAGATGGGAGGGCCTAATGAAAAACTGTTTTTT.

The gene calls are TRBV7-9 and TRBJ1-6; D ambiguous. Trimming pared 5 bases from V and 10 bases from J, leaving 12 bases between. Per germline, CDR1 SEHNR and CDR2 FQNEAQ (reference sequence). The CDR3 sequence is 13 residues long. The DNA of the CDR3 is TGTGCCAGCAGCCGCGTCGGGGTCTCACCCCTCCACTTT. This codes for CASSRVGVSPLHF.

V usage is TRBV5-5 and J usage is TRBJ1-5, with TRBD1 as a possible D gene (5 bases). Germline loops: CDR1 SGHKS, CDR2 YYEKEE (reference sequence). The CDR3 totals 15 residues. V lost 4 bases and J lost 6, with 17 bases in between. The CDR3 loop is CASSDLTRGGQPQHF. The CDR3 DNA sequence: TGTGCCAGCAGCGACCTGACCCGGGGGGGTCAGCCCCAGCATTTT.

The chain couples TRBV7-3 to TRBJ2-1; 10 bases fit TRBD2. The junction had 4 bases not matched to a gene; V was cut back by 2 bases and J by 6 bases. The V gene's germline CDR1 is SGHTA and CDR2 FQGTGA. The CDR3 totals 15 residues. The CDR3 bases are TGTGCCAGCAGCTTACTAGCGGGAGTGATCAATGAGCAGTTCTTC. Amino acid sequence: CASSLLAGVINEQFF.

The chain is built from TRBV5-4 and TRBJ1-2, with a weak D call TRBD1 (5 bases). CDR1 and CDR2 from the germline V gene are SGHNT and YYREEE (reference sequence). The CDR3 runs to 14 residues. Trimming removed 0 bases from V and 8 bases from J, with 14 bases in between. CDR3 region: CASSLDRTLGGYTF. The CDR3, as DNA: TGTGCCAGCAGCTTGGACAGGACCCTTGGAGGCTACACCTTC.

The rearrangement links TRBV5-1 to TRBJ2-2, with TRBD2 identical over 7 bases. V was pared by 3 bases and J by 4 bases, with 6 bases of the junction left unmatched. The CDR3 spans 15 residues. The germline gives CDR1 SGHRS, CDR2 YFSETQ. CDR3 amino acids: CASSYPREGTGELFF. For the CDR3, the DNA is TGCGCCAGCAGCTACCCAAGGGAGGGCACCGGGGAGCTGTTTTTT.

The DNA for the CDR3 is TGCGCCAGCAGCTACCAGGGGGAGACCCAGTACTTC. Its protein product is CASSYQGETQYF. V usage is TRBV5-1 and J usage is TRBJ2-5; a possible D gene is TRBD1 (6 bases). From germline, CDR1 is SGHRS and CDR2 YFSETQ. The germline V and J ends were trimmed by 3 bases and 5 bases, with 8 bases remaining between them. The CDR3 runs to 12 residues.

DNA for the CDR3: TGTGCCTGGAGTGTACACGGCAGTACCGACACTTCTGAAGCTTTCTTT. Translating it yields CAWSVHGSTDTSEAFF. The rearrangement uses TRBV30 and TRBJ1-1; unclear D gene. V was trimmed by 0 bases and J by 6 bases, leaving 20 bases between them. The CDR3 runs 16 residues. Germline values: CDR1 GTSNPN, CDR2 SVGIG (reference sequence).

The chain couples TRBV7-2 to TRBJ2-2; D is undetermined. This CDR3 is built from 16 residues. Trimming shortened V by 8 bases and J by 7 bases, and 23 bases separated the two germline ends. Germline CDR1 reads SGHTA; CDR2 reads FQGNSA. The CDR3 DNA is TGTGCCAGCTCCCTACCCCCGGGTAGAGTCGGCGGGGAGCTGTTTTTT. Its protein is CASSLPPGRVGGELFF.

DNA for the CDR3: TGTGCCAGCAGCTTAGTCAGAACGGGGGACAGGGGGCTATACAACATTCAGTACTTC. Translation gives CASSLVRTGDRGLYNIQYF. The gene calls are TRBV7-2 and TRBJ2-4, with 12 bases identical to TRBD1. Germline loops: CDR1 SGHTA, CDR2 FQGNSA. The CDR3 runs 19 residues. Germline trimming cut 1 base from V and 7 bases from J; bases unmatched to any gene: 14.

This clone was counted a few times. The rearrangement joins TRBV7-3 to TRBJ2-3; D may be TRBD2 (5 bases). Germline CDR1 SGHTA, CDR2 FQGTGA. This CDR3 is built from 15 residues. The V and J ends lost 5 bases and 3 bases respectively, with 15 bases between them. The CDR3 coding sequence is TGTGCCAGCAGCCCCGGGTTGGGAGCAACAGATACGCAGTATTTT. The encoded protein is CASSPGLGATDTQYF. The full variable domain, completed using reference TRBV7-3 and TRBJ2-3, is GAGVSQTPSNKVTEKGKYVELRCDPISGHTALYWYRQSLGQGPEFLIYFQGTGAADDSGLPNDRFFAVRPEGSVSTLKIQRTERGDSAVYLCASSPGLGATDTQYFGPGTRLTVL.

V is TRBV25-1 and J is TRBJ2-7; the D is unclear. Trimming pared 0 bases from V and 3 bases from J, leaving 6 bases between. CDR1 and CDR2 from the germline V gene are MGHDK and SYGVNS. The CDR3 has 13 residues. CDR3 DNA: TGTGCCAGCAGTGAATACACAGACTACGAGCAGTACTTC. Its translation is CASSEYTDYEQYF.

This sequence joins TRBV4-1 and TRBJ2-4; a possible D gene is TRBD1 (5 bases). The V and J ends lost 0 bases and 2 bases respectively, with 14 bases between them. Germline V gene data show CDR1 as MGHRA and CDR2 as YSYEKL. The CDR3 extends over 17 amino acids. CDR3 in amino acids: CASSQDSRQTSKNIQYF. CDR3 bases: TGCGCCAGCAGCCAAGATTCGCGACAGACTTCCAAAAACATTCAGTACTTC.

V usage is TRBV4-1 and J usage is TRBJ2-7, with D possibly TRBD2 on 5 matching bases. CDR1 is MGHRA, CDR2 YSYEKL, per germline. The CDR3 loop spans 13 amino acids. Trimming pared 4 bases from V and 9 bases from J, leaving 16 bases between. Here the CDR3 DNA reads TGCGCCAGCAGCCGGGTTAGGATCGAGGGGCAGTACTTC. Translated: CASSRVRIEGQYF.

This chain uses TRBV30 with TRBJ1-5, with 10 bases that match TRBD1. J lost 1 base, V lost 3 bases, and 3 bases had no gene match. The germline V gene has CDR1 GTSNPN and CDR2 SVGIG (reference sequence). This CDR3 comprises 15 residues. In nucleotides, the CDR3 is TGTGCCTGGAGGGGGACAGGGGCCAGCAATCAGCCCCAGCATTTT. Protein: CAWRGTGASNQPQHF.

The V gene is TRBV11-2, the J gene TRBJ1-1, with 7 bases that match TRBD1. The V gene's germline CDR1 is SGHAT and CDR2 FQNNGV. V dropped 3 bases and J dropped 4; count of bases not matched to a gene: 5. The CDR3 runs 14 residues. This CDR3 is CASSFNRGGTEAFF. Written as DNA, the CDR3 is TGTGCCAGCAGCTTTAACAGGGGTGGCACTGAAGCTTTCTTT. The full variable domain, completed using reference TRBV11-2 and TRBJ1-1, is EAGVAQSPRYKIIEKRQSVAFWCNPISGHATLYWYQQILGQGPKLLIQFQNNGVVDDSQLPKDRFSAERLKGVDSTLKIQPAKLEDSAVYLCASSFNRGGTEAFFGQGTRLTVV.

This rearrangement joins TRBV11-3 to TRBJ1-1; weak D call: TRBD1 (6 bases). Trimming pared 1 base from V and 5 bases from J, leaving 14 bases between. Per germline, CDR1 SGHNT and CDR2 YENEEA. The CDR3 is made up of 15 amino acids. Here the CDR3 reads CASSLGGGVRTEAFF. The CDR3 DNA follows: TGTGCCAGCAGCTTAGGCGGGGGCGTTAGGACTGAAGCTTTCTTT.

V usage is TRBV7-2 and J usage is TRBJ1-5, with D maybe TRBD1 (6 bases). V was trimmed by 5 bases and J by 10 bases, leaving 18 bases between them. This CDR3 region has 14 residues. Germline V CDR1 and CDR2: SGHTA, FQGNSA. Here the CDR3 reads CASSGGGWGPPQHF. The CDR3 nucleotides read TGTGCCAGCAGCGGCGGGGGTTGGGGGCCCCCCCAGCATTTT.

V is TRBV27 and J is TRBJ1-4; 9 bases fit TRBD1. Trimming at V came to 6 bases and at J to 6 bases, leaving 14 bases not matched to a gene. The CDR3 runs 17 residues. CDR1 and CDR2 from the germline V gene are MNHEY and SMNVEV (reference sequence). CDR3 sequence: CASSRAPGQGIDEKLFF. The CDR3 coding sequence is TGTGCCAGCAGCCGGGCCCCCGGACAGGGGATAGATGAAAAACTGTTTTTT.

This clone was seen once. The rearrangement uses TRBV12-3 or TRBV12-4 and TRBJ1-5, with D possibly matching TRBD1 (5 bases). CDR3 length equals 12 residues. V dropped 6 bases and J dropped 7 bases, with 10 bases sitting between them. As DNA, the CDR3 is TGTGCCAGCAGCTCCGGGGGGCAGCCCCAGCATTTT. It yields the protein CASSSGGQPQHF.

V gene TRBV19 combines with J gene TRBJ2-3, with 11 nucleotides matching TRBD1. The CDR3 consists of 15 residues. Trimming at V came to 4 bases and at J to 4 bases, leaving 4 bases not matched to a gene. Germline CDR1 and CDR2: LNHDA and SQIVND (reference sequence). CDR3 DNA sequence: TGTGCCAGTAGTAGGGACAGGGGGTCCCCAGATACGCAGTATTTT. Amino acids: CASSRDRGSPDTQYF. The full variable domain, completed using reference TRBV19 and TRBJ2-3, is DGGITQSPKYLFRKEGQNVTLSCEQNLNHDAMYWYRQDPGQGLRLIYYSQIVNDFQKGDIAEGYSVSREKKESFPLTVTSAQKNPTAFYLCASSRDRGSPDTQYFGPGTRLTVL.

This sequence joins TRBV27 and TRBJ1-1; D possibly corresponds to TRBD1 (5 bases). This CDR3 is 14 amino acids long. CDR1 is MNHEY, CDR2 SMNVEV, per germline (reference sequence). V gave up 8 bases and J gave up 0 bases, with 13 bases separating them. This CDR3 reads CASRGHLMNTEAFF. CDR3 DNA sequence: TGTGCCAGCCGCGGACACCTGATGAACACTGAAGCTTTCTTT.

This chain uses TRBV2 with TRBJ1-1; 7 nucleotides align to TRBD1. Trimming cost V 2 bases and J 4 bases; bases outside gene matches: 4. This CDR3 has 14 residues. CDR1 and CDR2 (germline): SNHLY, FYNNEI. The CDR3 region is CASSEQGVGTEAFF. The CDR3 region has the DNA TGTGCCAGCAGTGAACAGGGGGTGGGCACTGAAGCTTTCTTT. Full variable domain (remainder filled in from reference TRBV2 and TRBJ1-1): EPEVTQTPSHQVTQMGQEVILRCVPISNHLYFYWYRQILGQKVEFLVSFYNNEISEKSEIFDDQFSVERPDGSNFTLKIRSTKLEDSAMYFCASSEQGVGTEAFFGQGTRLTVV.

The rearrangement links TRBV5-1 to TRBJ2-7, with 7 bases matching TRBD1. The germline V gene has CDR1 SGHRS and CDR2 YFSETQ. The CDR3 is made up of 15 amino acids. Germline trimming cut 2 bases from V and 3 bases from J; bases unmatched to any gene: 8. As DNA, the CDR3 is TGCGCCAGCAGCTTCCTGACAGGGCCCGACTACGAGCAGTACTTC. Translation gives CASSFLTGPDYEQYF. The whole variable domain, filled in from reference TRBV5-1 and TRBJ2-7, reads KAGVTQTPRYLIKTRGQQVTLSCSPISGHRSVSWYQQTPGQGLQFLFEYFSETQRNKGNFPGRFSGRQFSNSRSEMNVSTLELGDSALYLCASSFLTGPDYEQYFGPGTRLTVT.

The CDR3 DNA sequence: TGTGCCAGCAGCCAGGACAGGGCCTATGGCTACACCTTC. Translation gives CASSQDRAYGYTF. The rearrangement uses TRBV7-9 and TRBJ1-2; 8 nucleotides line up with TRBD1. The ends lost 5 bases at V and 4 bases at J; junction bases unmatched: 3. Germline V CDR1 and CDR2: SEHNR, FQNEAQ (reference sequence). The CDR3 has 13 amino acids.

This chain's CDR3 is CASSYRPAGKETQYF. The DNA for the CDR3 is TGTGCCAGCAGTTATCGACCAGCGGGGAAAGAGACCCAGTACTTC. The chain employs TRBV6-5 and TRBJ2-5; TRBD2 matches 7 bases. In germline, CDR1 is MNHEY, CDR2 SVGAGI. The CDR3 length is 15 residues. V gave up 3 bases and J gave up 3 bases; unmatched junction bases: 7.